These 9 T cell receptor beta chains originate from one sample sequenced in a study of tumor-infiltrating lymphocytes in oesophageal squamous cell carcinoma. TCRdb called the PCR reads again in MiXCR, with one record for every CDR3 protein. Of 9,000 to 13,000 distinct CDR3 sequences in the sample, 58% were seen once. The sequenced material came from esophageal tumor tissue. These receptor sequences come from a female donor with esophageal squamous cell carcinoma.

The sample holds a few counts of this clonotype. Since the CDR3 does not end with the conserved phenylalanine or tryptophan, this likely comes from a read error. It is unclear where the CDR3 begins or ends on the DNA, so no DNA is shown, and the CDR3 is as TCRdb lists it. This sequence joins TRBV4-3 and TRBJ2-3; the D call TRBD1 from the table was never checked on the DNA. The germline CDR1 and CDR2 sequences are LGHNA and YSLEER. Both ends counted, the CDR3 spans 16 residues. This CDR3 reads CASSLRTGSYEQYFGP.

The CDR3 DNA reads as TGTGCCAGCAGCTTAGGGGCAGGGCGACGAGAGACCCAGTACTTC. Translated, it gives CASSLGAGRRETQYF. The V call is TRBV7-2, the J call TRBJ2-6; possible D gene TRBD1, 5 bases. The J call may be incorrect, as the DNA end agrees better with TRBJ2-5. Looked up from germline, CDR1 is SGHTA and CDR2 is FQGNSA. The CDR3 runs to 15 residues.

This clonotype was detected ten times or more. The gene calls are TRBV6-1 and TRBJ2-1; no reliable D call. The J call is uncertain, as TRBJ2-5 better fits the DNA end. The V gene's germline CDR1 is MNHNS and CDR2 SASEGT. This CDR3 is 11 amino acids long. CDR3 sequence: CASSYWETQYF. CDR3 DNA sequence: TGTGCCAGCAGTTATTGGGAGACCCAGTACTTC.

This clonotype ranks as medium-sized. The rearrangement uses TRBV7-3 and TRBJ2-2; D may be TRBD2 (6 bases). The germline V gene has CDR1 SGHTA and CDR2 FQGTGA. The V gene lost 0 bases and the J gene lost 2 bases, with 19 bases spanning the gap. The CDR3 loop spans 19 amino acids. CDR3 protein: CASSLTLAAPSGNTGELFF. The CDR3 DNA is TGTGCCAGCAGCTTAACGTTAGCGGCCCCGTCGGGAAACACCGGGGAGCTGTTTTTT.

About this clonotype itself: At one of its ends the junction is not consistent with the germline gene, which may arise from a read error. The rearrangement joins TRBV7-7 to TRBJ2-5; 7 nucleotides agree with TRBD2. This CDR3 comprises 13 residues. Germline V gene lookup returns CDR1 SSHAT and CDR2 FNYEAQ (reference sequence). The DNA for the CDR3 is TGTGCTAGCAGCTCCGGACTAGTAGAGACCCAGTACTTC. Its translation: CASSSGLVETQYF.

By frequency in the sample, this clonotype is hyperexpanded. This rearrangement joins TRBV7-2 to TRBJ2-1; weak D call: TRBD2 (6 bases). CDR1 and CDR2 from the germline V gene are SGHTA and FQGNSA. The CDR3 loop spans 12 amino acids. The V gene lost 2 bases and the J gene lost 9 bases, with 8 bases spanning the gap. The CDR3 DNA reads as TGTGCCAGCAGCTTAACTAGCATTGAGCAGTTCTTC. This gives the protein CASSLTSIEQFF.

The chain has TRBV7-3 and TRBJ2-3, with 10 positions matching TRBD2. CDR3 size: 14 residues. The germline gives CDR1 SGHTA, CDR2 FQGTGA. Trimming took 5 bases from V and 6 from J; bases not matched to a gene: 5. The CDR3 spells CASSHPGLADTQYF. The CDR3 DNA follows: TGTGCCAGCAGCCATCCGGGACTAGCGGATACGCAGTATTTT. Variable domain in full (rest from reference TRBV7-3 and TRBJ2-3): GAGVSQTPSNKVTEKGKYVELRCDPISGHTALYWYRQSLGQGPEFLIYFQGTGAADDSGLPNDRFFAVRPEGSVSTLKIQRTERGDSAVYLCASSHPGLADTQYFGPGTRLTVL.

Turning to this clonotype: Relative to the germline gene, one junction end is altered; a read error may explain this. V is TRBV7-6 and J is TRBJ2-6; 10 positions agree with TRBD2. The end of the DNA fits TRBJ2-5 better, so the J call may be wrong. Per the germline V gene, CDR1 is SGHVS and CDR2 is FNYEAQ. CDR3 size: 16 residues. CDR3 region: CASSLAPAGGQETQYF. DNA for the CDR3: TGTGCTAGCAGCTTAGCGCCAGCGGGGGGGCAAGAGACCCAGTACTTC.

J is TRBJ2-5 and V is TRBV7-6, with 7 nucleotides matching TRBD1. The DNA end is a closer match to TRBJ2-7, so the J assignment may be wrong. Germline V CDR1 and CDR2: SGHVS, FNYEAQ. This CDR3 region has 14 residues. CDR3 loop: CASSSRQGKYEQYF. In nucleotides, the CDR3 is TGTGCCAGCAGCTCGAGACAGGGAAAGTACGAGCAGTACTTC.